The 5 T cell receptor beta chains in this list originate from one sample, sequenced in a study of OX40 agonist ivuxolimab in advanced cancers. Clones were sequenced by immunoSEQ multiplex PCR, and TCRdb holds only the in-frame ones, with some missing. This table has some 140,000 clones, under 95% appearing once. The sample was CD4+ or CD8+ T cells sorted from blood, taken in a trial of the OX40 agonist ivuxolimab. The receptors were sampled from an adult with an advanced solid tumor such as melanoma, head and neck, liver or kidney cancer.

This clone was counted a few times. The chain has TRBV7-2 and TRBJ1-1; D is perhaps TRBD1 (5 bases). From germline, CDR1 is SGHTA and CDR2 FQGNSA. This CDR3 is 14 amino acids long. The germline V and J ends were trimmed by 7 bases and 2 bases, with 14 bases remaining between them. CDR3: CASNRDGSNTEAFF. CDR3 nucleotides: TGTGCCAGCAACCGGGACGGGTCCAACACTGAAGCTTTCTTT.

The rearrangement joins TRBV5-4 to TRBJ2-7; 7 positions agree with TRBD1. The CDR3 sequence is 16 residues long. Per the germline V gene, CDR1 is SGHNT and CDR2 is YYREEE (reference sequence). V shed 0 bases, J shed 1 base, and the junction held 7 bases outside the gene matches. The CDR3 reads CASSLGLGTDSYEQYF. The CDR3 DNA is TGTGCCAGCAGCTTGGGTTTAGGGACAGATTCCTACGAGCAGTACTTC.

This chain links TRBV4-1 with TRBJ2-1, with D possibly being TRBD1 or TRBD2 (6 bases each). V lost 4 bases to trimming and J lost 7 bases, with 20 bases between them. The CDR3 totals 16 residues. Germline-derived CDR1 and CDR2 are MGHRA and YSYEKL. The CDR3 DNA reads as TGCGCCAGCAGCCCCCAACCCGAACCGGGGGCTAATGAGCAGTTCTTC. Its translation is CASSPQPEPGANEQFF.

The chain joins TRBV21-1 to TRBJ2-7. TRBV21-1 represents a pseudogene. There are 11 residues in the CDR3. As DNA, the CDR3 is TGTGCCAGCAGCGACCAAGGGAAGCAGTACTTC. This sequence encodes CASSDQGKQYF.

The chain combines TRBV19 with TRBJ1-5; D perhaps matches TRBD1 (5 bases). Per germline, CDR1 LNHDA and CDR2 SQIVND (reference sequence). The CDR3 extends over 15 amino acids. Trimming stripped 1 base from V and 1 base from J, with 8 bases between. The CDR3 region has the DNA TGTGCCAGTAGTATAGCCCAGGGCAGCAATCAGCCCCAGCATTTT. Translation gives CASSIAQGSNQPQHF.